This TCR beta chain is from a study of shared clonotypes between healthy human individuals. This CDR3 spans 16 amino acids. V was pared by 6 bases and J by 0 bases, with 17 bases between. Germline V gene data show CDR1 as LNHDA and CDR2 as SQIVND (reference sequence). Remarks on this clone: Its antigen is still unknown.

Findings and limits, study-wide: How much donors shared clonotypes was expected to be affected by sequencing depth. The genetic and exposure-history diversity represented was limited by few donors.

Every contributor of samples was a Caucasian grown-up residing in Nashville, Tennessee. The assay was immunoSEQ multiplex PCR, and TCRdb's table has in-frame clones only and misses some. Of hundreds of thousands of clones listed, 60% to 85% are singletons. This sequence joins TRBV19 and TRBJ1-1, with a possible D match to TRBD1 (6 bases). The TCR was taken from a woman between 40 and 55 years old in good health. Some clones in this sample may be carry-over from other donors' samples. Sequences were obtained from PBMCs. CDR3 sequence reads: CASRTRGGGVNTEAFF. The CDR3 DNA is TGTGCCAGTAGGACCCGAGGGGGGGGCGTGAACACTGAAGCTTTCTTT.